This entry describes one T cell receptor (beta chain). Its antigen is not known. This sample is part of a study of cytomegalovirus exposure and HLA in healthy donors. Study-level results: Indistinguishability led to the exclusion of some V segments, TRBV6-2 and TRBV6-3 included.

The study ran its PCR with 60 Vbeta and 13 Jbeta primers. TCRdb's table, derived via immunoSEQ multiplex PCR, lists solely in-frame clones and lacks some. This table lists approximately 40,000 clones. Germline V gives CDR1 SGHTA, CDR2 FQGNSA. V was trimmed by 1 base and J by 4 bases, leaving 7 bases between them. The CDR3 is 13 amino acids. The material sequenced was PBMCs. The chain links TRBV7-2 to TRBJ1-1; D unclear. The source of this sequence is a human donor in good health. The CDR3 DNA reads as TGTGCCAGCAGCTTAGGGCTAGGCACTGAAGCTTTCTTT. Protein product: CASSLGLGTEAFF.